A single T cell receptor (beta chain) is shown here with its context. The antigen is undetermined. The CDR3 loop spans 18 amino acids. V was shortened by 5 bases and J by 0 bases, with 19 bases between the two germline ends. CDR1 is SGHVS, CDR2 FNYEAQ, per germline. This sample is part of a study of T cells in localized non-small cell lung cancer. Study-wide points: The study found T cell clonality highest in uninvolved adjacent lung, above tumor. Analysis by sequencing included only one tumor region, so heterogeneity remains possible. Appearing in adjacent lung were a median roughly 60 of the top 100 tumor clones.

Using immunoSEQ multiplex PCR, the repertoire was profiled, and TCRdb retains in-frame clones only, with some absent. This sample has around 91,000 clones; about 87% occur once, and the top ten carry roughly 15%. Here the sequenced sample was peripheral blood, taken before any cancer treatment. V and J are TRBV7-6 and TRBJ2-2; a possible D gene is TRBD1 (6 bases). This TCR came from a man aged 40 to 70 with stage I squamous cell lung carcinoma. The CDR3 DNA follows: TGTGCCAGCAGCCTTAAACCGGCTACAGGGCCGAACACCGGGGAGCTGTTTTTT. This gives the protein CASSLKPATGPNTGELFF. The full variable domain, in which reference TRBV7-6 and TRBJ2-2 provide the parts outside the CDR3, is GAGVSQSPRYKVTKRGQDVALRCDPISGHVSLYWYRQALGQGPEFLTYFNYEAQQDKSGLPNDRFSAERPEGSISTLTIQRTEQRDSAMYRCASSLKPATGPNTGELFFGEGSRLTVL.